This TCR beta chain was captured by sequencing in a study of beta chain features in type 1 diabetes. Study overall: Sorted cell examination encompassed about 110,000,000 cells across all samples.

Every bit of the isolated RNA underwent reverse transcription, so sequencing read expressed TCRB transcripts. The table came from immunoSEQ multiplex PCR; TCRdb's copy has only in-frame clones and leaves some out. Of 300,000 to 450,000 clones listed, around 13% are singletons. Notes on the study in general: Moderate yet significant TCRB CDR3 shortening was seen in Type 1 diabetes patients in all four CD4+ subsets.

This clone has more than one count but fewer than ten. Its antigen remains unknown. The CDR3 totals 15 residues. V was clipped by 4 bases and J by 2 bases; unmatched bases: 4. In germline, CDR1 is SEHNR, CDR2 FQNEAQ (reference sequence). Sequenced material: naive CD4+ T cells from blood. The sequence was obtained from a man aged 18 to 35 in good health. The chain employs TRBV7-9 and TRBJ2-7, with TRBD2 matching over 11 bases. The CDR3 DNA is TGTGCCAGCAGCTGGGATAGCGGGGGGGCCTACGAGCAGTACTTC. Translation gives CASSWDSGGAYEQYF.